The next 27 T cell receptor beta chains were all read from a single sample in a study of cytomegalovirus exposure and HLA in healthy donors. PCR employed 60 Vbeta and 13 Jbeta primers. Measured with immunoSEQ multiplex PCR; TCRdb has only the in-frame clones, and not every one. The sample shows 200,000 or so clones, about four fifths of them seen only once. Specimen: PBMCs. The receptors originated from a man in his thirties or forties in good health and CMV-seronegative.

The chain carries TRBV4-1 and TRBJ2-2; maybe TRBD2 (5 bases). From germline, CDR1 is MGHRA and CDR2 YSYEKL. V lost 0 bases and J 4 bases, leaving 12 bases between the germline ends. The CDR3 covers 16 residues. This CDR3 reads CASSQELKRATGELFF. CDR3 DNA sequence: TGCGCCAGCAGCCAAGAGCTTAAGAGGGCCACCGGGGAGCTGTTTTTT.

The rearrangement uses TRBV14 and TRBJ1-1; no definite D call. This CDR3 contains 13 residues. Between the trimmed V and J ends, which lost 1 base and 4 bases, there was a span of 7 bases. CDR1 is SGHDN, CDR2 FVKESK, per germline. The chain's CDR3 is CASSQVRGTEAFF. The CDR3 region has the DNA TGTGCCAGCAGCCAAGTCCGGGGCACTGAAGCTTTCTTT. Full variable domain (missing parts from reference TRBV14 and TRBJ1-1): EAGVTQFPSHSVIEKGQTVTLRCDPISGHDNLYWYRRVMGKEIKFLLHFVKESKQDESGMPNNRFLAERTGGTYSTLKVQPAELEDSGVYFCASSQVRGTEAFFGQGTRLTVV.

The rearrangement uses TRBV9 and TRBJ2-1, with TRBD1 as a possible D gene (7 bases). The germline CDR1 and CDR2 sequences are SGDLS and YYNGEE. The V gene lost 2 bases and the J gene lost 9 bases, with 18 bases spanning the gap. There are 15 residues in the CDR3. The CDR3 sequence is CASSVNPGGGSEQFF. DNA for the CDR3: TGTGCCAGCAGCGTGAATCCAGGGGGAGGCAGTGAGCAGTTCTTC.

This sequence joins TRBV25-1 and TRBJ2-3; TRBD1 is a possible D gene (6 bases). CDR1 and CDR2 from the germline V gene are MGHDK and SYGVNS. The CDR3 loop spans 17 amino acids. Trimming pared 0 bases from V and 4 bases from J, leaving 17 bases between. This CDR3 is CASSEYGRGSGADTQYF. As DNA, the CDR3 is TGTGCCAGCAGTGAATATGGCAGGGGCTCTGGAGCAGATACGCAGTATTTT.

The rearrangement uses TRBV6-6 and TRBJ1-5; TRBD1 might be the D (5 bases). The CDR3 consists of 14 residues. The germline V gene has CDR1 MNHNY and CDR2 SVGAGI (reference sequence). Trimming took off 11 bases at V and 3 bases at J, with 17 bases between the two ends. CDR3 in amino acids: CAAFTGGFNQPQHF. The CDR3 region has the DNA TGTGCCGCCTTCACGGGGGGGTTCAATCAGCCCCAGCATTTT.

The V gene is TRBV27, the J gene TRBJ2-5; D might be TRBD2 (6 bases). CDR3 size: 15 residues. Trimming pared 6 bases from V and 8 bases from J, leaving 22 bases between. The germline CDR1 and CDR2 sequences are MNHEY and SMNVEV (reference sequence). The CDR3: CASSKRDSYAGTQYF. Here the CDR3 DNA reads TGTGCCAGCAGCAAACGGGACTCCTACGCTGGTACCCAGTACTTC.

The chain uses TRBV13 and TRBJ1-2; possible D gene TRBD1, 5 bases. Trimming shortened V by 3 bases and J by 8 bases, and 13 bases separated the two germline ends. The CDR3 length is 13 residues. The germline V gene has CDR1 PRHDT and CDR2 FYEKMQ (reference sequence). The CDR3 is CASSFQGGKGYTF. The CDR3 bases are TGTGCCAGCAGCTTTCAGGGAGGAAAAGGCTACACCTTC.

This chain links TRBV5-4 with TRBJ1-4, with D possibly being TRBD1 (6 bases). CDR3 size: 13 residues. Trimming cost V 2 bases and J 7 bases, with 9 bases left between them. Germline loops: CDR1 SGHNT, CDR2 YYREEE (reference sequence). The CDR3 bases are TGTGCCAGCAGCTTTGGGGGCGGTGAAAAACTGTTTTTT. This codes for CASSFGGGEKLFF.

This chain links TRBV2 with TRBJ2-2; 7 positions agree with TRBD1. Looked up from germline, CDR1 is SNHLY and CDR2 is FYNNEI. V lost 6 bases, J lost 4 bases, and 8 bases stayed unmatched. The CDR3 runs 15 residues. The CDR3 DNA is TGTGCCAGCAGCCAAGACAGGGCGGGCACCGGGGAGCTGTTTTTT. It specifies CASSQDRAGTGELFF.

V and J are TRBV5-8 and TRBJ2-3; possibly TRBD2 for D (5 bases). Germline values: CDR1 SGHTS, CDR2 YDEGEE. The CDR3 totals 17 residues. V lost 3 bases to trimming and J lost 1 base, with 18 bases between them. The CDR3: CASSSGRSVFGTDTQYF. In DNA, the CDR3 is TGTGCCAGCAGCTCGGGAAGGTCCGTGTTCGGCACAGATACGCAGTATTTT.

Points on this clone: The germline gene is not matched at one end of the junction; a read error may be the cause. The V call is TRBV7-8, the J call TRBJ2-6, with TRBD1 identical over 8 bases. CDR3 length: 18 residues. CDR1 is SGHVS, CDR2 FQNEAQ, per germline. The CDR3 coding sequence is TGTGCCAGCAGCTCCGGACAGGGCGATAACTCTGGGGCCAGCGTCCTGACTTTC. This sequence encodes CASSSGQGDNSGASVLTF.

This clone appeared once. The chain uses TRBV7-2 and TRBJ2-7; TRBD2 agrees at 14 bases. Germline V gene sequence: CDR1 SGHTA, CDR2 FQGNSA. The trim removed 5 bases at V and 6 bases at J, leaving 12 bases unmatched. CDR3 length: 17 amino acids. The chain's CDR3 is CASSLAGLAGGLGEQYF. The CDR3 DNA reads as TGTGCCAGCAGCCTGGCTGGACTAGCGGGGGGATTAGGCGAGCAGTACTTC.

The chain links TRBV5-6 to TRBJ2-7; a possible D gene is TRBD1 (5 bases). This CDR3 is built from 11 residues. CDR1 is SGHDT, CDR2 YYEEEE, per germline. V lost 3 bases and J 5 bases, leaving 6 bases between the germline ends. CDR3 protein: CASSWGHEQYF. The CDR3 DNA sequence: TGTGCCAGCAGCTGGGGCCACGAGCAGTACTTC.

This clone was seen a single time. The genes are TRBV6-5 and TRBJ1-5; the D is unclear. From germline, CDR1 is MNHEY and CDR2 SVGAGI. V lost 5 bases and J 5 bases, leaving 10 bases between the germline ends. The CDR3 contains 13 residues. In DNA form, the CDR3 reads TGTGCCAGCAGTCAGGCGGGTTATCAGCCCCAGCATTTT. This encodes CASSQAGYQPQHF.

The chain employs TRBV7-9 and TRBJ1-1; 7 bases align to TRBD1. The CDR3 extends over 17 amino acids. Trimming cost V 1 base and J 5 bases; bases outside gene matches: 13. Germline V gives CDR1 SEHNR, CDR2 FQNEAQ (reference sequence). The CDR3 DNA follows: TGTGCCAGCAGCTTAGTCTCAGTGAGACAGGGAGATACTGAAGCTTTCTTT. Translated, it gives CASSLVSVRQGDTEAFF. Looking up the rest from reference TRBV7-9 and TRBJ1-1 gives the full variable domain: DTGVSQNPRHKITKRGQNVTFRCDPISEHNRLYWYRQTLGQGPEFLTYFQNEAQLEKSRLLSDRFSAERPKGSFSTLEIQRTEQGDSAMYLCASSLVSVRQGDTEAFFGQGTRLTVV.

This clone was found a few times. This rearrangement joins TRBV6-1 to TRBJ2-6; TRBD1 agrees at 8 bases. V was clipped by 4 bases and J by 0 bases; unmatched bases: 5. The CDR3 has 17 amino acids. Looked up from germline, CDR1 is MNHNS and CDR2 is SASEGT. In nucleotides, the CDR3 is TGTGCCAGCAGTGTCCCGGGACAGGCCTCTGGGGCCAACGTCCTGACTTTC. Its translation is CASSVPGQASGANVLTF.

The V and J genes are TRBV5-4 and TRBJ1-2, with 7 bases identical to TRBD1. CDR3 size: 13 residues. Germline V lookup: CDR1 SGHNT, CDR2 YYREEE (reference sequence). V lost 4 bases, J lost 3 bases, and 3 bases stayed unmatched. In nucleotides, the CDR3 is TGTGCCAGCAGCGAGACAGGGTACTATGGCTACACCTTC. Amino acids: CASSETGYYGYTF.

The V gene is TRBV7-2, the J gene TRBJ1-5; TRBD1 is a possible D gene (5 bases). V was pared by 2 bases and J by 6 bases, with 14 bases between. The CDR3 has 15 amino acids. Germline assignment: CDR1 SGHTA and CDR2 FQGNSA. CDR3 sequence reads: CASSLSMRGGQPQHF. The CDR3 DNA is TGTGCCAGCAGCTTATCGATGCGGGGCGGTCAGCCCCAGCATTTT.

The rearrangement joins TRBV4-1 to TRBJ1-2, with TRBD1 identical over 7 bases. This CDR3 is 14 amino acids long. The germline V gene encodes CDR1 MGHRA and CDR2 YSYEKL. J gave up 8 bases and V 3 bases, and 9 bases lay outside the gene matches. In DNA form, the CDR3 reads TGCGCCAGCAGCCACACGACAGGGACCTGGGGCTACACCTTC. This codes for CASSHTTGTWGYTF.

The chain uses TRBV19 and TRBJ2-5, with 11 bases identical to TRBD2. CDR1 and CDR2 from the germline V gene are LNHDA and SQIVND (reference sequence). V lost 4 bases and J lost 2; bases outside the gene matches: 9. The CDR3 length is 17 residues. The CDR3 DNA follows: TGTGCCAGTAGTACTAACGGACTAGCGGGCATACAAGAGACCCAGTACTTC. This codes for CASSTNGLAGIQETQYF.

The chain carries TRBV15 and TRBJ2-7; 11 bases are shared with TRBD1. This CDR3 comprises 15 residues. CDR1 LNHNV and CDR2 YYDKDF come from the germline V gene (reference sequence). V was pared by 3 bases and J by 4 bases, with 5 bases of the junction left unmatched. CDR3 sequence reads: CATSSRTGGIYEQYF. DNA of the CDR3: TGTGCCACCAGCAGCCGGACAGGGGGCATTTACGAGCAGTACTTC.

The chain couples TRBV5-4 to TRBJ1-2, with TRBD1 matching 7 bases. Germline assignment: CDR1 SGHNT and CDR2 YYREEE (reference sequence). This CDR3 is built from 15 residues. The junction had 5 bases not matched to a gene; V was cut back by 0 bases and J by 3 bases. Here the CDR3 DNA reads TGTGCCAGCAGCTTGGAGGGGGCGGGTTACTATGGCTACACCTTC. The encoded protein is CASSLEGAGYYGYTF.

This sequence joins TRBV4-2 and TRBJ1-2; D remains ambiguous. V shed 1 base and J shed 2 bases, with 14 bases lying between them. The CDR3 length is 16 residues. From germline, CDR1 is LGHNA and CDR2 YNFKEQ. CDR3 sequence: CASSQGIGGVNYGYTF. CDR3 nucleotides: TGTGCCAGCAGCCAAGGAATCGGCGGGGTAAACTATGGCTACACCTTC.

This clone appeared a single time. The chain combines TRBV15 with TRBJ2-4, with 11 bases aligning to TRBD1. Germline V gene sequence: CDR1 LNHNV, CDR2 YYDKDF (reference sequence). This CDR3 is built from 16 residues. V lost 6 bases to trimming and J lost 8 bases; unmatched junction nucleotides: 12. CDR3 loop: CATRGNTDRGQHIQYF. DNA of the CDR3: TGTGCCACCAGAGGGAATACGGACAGGGGGCAACACATTCAGTACTTC. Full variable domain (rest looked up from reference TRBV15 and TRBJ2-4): DAMVIQNPRYQVTQFGKPVTLSCSQTLNHNVMYWYQQKSSQAPKLLFHYYDKDFNNEADTPDNFQSRRPNTSFCFLDIRSPGLGDTAMYLCATRGNTDRGQHIQYFGAGTRLSVL.

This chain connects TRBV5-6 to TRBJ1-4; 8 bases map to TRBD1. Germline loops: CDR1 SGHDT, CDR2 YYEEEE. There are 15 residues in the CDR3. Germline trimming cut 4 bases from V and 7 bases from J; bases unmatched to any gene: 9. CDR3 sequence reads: CASSPRGLLGEKLFF. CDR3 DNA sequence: TGTGCCAGCAGCCCCAGGGGGCTATTGGGTGAAAAACTGTTTTTT.

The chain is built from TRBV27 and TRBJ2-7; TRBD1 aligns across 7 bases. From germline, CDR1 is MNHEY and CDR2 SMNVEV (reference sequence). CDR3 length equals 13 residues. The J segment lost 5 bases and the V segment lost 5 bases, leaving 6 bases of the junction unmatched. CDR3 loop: CASSPGQAHEQYF. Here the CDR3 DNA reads TGTGCCAGCAGTCCCGGACAGGCCCACGAGCAGTACTTC.

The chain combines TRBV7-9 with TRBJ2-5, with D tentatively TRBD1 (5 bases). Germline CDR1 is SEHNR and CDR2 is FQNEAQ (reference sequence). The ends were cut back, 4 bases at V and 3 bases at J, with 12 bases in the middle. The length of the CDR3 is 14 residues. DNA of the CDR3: TGTGCCAGCAGCTCCACGACAGAAGAAGAGACCCAGTACTTC. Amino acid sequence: CASSSTTEEETQYF.